Detailed here is one TCR beta chain. This CDR3 contains 15 residues. Germline V gene sequence: CDR1 LGHNA, CDR2 YNFKEQ. V was clipped by 4 bases and J by 4 bases, with 13 bases between them. Primers: 60 Vbeta forward and 13 Jbeta reverse. Profiled with immunoSEQ multiplex PCR; TCRdb holds only in-frame clones, not every one. The sample has fewer than 200,000 clones; 81% are singletons. These data come from a study of cytomegalovirus exposure and HLA in healthy donors. This receptor was obtained from a man in his forties in good health and CMV-seropositive. Sequenced sample: PBMCs. The genes are TRBV4-2 and TRBJ2-2, with D possibly TRBD1 on 6 matching bases. This chain's CDR3 is CASSLDSLVTGELFF. CDR3 DNA: TGTGCCAGCAGCCTGGACAGTCTGGTCACCGGGGAGCTGTTTTTT.